This T cell receptor (beta chain) was recovered during a study of T-cell reconstitution after alpha-beta-depleted transplantation in children. This clonotype was counted between two and nine times. For TCRbeta, the library was prepared with unique molecular identifiers. In TCRdb, the PCR reads were re-called with MiXCR into one record per CDR3 protein. The data hold a few hundred thousand distinct CDR3 sequences, with 9.9% observed a single time. Source: PBMCs from the stem cell graft donor, taken from the stem cell graft. The receptor's source is a human donor who donated a stem cell graft to a child with SCID.

The CDR3: CASSARDRGSETQYF. The CDR3 coding sequence is TGTGCCAGCAGCGCCCGGGACAGGGGGAGCGAGACCCAGTACTTC. The rearrangement links TRBV9 to TRBJ2-5; 11 bases agree with TRBD1. The CDR3 covers 15 residues. Losses at the gene ends were 3 bases for V and 5 bases for J; bases not matched to a gene: 6. Germline CDR1 is SGDLS and CDR2 is YYNGEE. Supplemented by reference TRBV9 and TRBJ2-5, the full variable domain reads DSGVTQTPKHLITATGQRVTLRCSPRSGDLSVYWYQQSLDQGLQFLIQYYNGEERAKGNILERFSAQQFPDLHSELNLSSLELGDSALYFCASSARDRGSETQYFGPGTRLLVL.